This entry lists 32 T cell receptor beta chains sequenced from one sample in a study of cytomegalovirus exposure and HLA in healthy donors. The PCR employed 60 Vbeta primers together with 13 Jbeta primers. Sequencing used immunoSEQ multiplex PCR; TCRdb keeps in-frame clones, though not all of them. The listing contains about 87,000 clones. What was sequenced was PBMCs. The receptor set was obtained from a man in his fifties in good health and CMV-seropositive.

The rearrangement uses TRBV5-1 and TRBJ1-1; D unresolved. The CDR3 totals 13 residues. Germline CDR1 is SGHRS and CDR2 is YFSETQ. Trimming took 5 bases from V and 0 from J, leaving 8 bases between them. The CDR3 sequence: CASRQEVNTEAFF. DNA for the CDR3: TGCGCCAGCAGGCAAGAGGTGAACACTGAAGCTTTCTTT.

V and J are TRBV5-1 and TRBJ1-4; 9 bases line up with TRBD1. CDR1 and CDR2 (germline): SGHRS, YFSETQ. Germline trimming cut 0 bases from V and 8 bases from J; bases unmatched to any gene: 8. This CDR3 has 16 residues. CDR3 sequence: CASSLAAGQGGEKLFF. The CDR3 DNA sequence: TGCGCCAGCAGCTTGGCCGCGGGACAGGGCGGCGAAAAACTGTTTTTT.

V and J are TRBV11-3 and TRBJ2-7, with 13 bases lining up with TRBD2. The CDR3 totals 15 residues. Trimming removed 1 base from V and 4 bases from J; junction bases left unmatched: 1. In germline, CDR1 is SGHNT, CDR2 YENEEA. CDR3 in amino acids: CASSLGLAGGYEQYF. DNA for the CDR3: TGTGCCAGCAGCTTAGGACTAGCGGGAGGTTACGAGCAGTACTTC.

The CDR3 sequence is CASIRQTNTEAFF. In DNA, the CDR3 is TGTGCCAGCATCCGTCAGACAAACACTGAAGCTTTCTTT. The V call is TRBV28, the J call TRBJ1-1, with no clear D. The CDR3 is made up of 13 amino acids. V lost 7 bases, J lost 2 bases, and 11 bases lay in between. Germline lookup yields CDR1 MDHEN and CDR2 SYDVKM.

J is TRBJ2-7 and V is TRBV5-4; TRBD2 might be the D (6 bases). The ends were cut back, 6 bases at V and 4 bases at J, with 17 bases in the middle. The CDR3 length is 14 residues. Germline lookup yields CDR1 SGHNT and CDR2 YYREEE (reference sequence). CDR3 bases: TGTGCCAGCAAAATGGGAGCGGGTGATTACGAGCAGTACTTC. This encodes CASKMGAGDYEQYF.

The chain combines TRBV6-5 with TRBJ1-2, with a tentative D call TRBD1 (5 bases). CDR3 size: 14 residues. Germline V gene data show CDR1 as MNHEY and CDR2 as SVGAGI. V was clipped by 10 bases and J by 8 bases, with 23 bases between them. For the CDR3, the DNA is TGTGCCATCAGCAGGGTCAATCAGTGGACCGGCTACACCTTC. Amino acid sequence: CAISRVNQWTGYTF.

The chain couples TRBV30 to TRBJ2-1, with TRBD2 identical over 11 bases. Per germline, CDR1 GTSNPN and CDR2 SVGIG (reference sequence). This CDR3 contains 16 residues. V dropped 3 bases and J dropped 3; count of bases not matched to a gene: 7. CDR3 DNA sequence: TGTGCCTGGAGCGCCCCGGGACTAGCGGTCTACAATGAGCAGTTCTTC. Its protein is CAWSAPGLAVYNEQFF.

This rearrangement joins TRBV7-3 to TRBJ2-1; 7 positions agree with TRBD2. This CDR3 comprises 18 residues. V trimming: 4 bases; J trimming: 4 bases; junction bases outside the gene matches: 16. In germline, CDR1 is SGHTA, CDR2 FQGTGA. CDR3 nucleotides: TGTGCCAGCAGCTCTGGAGCGAGCGGGGCTCTGCCGTACAATGAGCAGTTCTTC. As protein: CASSSGASGALPYNEQFF.

The gene calls are TRBV4-1 and TRBJ1-1; D possibly corresponds to TRBD1 (6 bases). V dropped 3 bases and J dropped 1 base, with 15 bases sitting between them. The CDR3 covers 16 residues. Germline V lookup: CDR1 MGHRA, CDR2 YSYEKL. CDR3 protein: CASSHLTGTRNTEAFF. In nucleotides, the CDR3 is TGCGCCAGCAGCCACCTTACCGGGACAAGGAACACTGAAGCTTTCTTT.

The chain employs TRBV18 and TRBJ1-5, with 11 bases identical to TRBD1. The CDR3 length is 16 residues. After removal of 2 bases from V and 7 bases from J, the junction contained 7 bases not matched to a gene. Germline CDR1 is KGHSH and CDR2 is LQKENI. DNA of the CDR3: TGTGCCAGCTCACCAAGGGGACAGGGGGAGAGGCAGCCCCAGCATTTT. Its translation: CASSPRGQGERQPQHF.

The chain recombines TRBV30 with TRBJ1-2; 7 bases are a match to TRBD1. The CDR3 sequence is 14 residues long. CDR1 is GTSNPN, CDR2 SVGIG, per germline (reference sequence). V gave up 0 bases and J gave up 4 bases; unmatched junction bases: 5. The CDR3 loop is CAWSVRQGLYGYTF. CDR3 in DNA: TGTGCCTGGAGTGTTAGACAGGGACTCTATGGCTACACCTTC.

This chain connects TRBV30 to TRBJ2-3; possibly TRBD2 for D (6 bases). V was cut by 5 bases and J by 2 bases, with 17 bases left in between. Germline V gene lookup returns CDR1 GTSNPN and CDR2 SVGIG (reference sequence). The CDR3 consists of 15 residues. The CDR3 protein is CAWDHGTSLTDTQYF. In DNA, the CDR3 is TGTGCCTGGGACCACGGGACTTCCCTCACAGATACGCAGTATTTT.

In the case of this clone: One end of the junction does not line up with germline, which may come from a read error. V is TRBV6-1 and J is TRBJ2-7; 8 bases agree with TRBD1. Germline V lookup: CDR1 MNHNS, CDR2 SASEGT. The CDR3 sequence is 14 residues long. The CDR3 DNA is TGTGCCAGCACCGAGGGACAGGTTTTCCCCACTAGACACTTC. Translation: CASTEGQVFPTRHF.

This chain connects TRBV5-1 to TRBJ1-1; D gene uncertain. The ends were cut back, 7 bases at V and 4 bases at J, with 17 bases in the middle. The CDR3 runs to 14 residues. Germline CDR1 reads SGHRS; CDR2 reads YFSETQ. CDR3 region: CASGNVGSPTEAFF. The CDR3 DNA reads as TGCGCCAGCGGAAACGTAGGGAGTCCCACTGAAGCTTTCTTT. Looking up the rest from reference TRBV5-1 and TRBJ1-1 gives the full variable domain: KAGVTQTPRYLIKTRGQQVTLSCSPISGHRSVSWYQQTPGQGLQFLFEYFSETQRNKGNFPGRFSGRQFSNSRSEMNVSTLELGDSALYLCASGNVGSPTEAFFGQGTRLTVV.

The chain combines TRBV19 with TRBJ1-2; the D is unclear. Trimming removed 8 bases at V and 6 bases at J, with 22 bases between. Germline V CDR1 and CDR2: LNHDA, SQIVND (reference sequence). The CDR3 loop spans 15 amino acids. CDR3 sequence reads: CASSFRPGSPNGYTF. Written as DNA, the CDR3 is TGTGCCAGTTCCTTCCGTCCCGGGAGCCCGAATGGCTACACCTTC.

V usage is TRBV6-1 and J usage is TRBJ2-7; TRBD2 matches at 8 bases. The ends lost 4 bases at V and 6 bases at J; junction bases unmatched: 2. The CDR3 extends over 12 amino acids. Germline CDR1 MNHNS, CDR2 SASEGT. In DNA, the CDR3 is TGTGCCAGCAGTGCGGGGGGGGTCGAGCAGTACGTC. As protein: CASSAGGVEQYV.

This chain joins TRBV7-2 and TRBJ1-2; 7 bases map to TRBD1. This CDR3 contains 14 residues. Germline CDR1 reads SGHTA; CDR2 reads FQGNSA. Unmatched junction bases numbered 5, after V lost 2 bases and J lost 5 bases. In nucleotides, the CDR3 is TGTGCCAGCAGCTTACTGGGACAGACTTATGGCTACACCTTC. Protein: CASSLLGQTYGYTF.

V and J are TRBV11-2 and TRBJ1-1; 9 nucleotides agree with TRBD1. From germline, CDR1 is SGHAT and CDR2 FQNNGV. There are 15 residues in the CDR3. V lost 5 bases and J lost 3; bases outside the gene matches: 7. This CDR3 is CASSGYRGRYTEAFF. DNA for the CDR3: TGTGCCAGCAGCGGATACAGGGGGCGGTACACTGAAGCTTTCTTT. Based on the CDR3 plus reference TRBV11-2 and TRBJ1-1, the full variable domain is EAGVAQSPRYKIIEKRQSVAFWCNPISGHATLYWYQQILGQGPKLLIQFQNNGVVDDSQLPKDRFSAERLKGVDSTLKIQPAKLEDSAVYLCASSGYRGRYTEAFFGQGTRLTVV.

The chain uses TRBV19 and TRBJ1-5; no firm D call. Germline V CDR1 and CDR2: LNHDA, SQIVND (reference sequence). CDR3 length equals 14 residues. With 10 bases removed from V and 0 bases from J, the gap between germline ends came to 13 bases. CDR3 loop: CAIGGGYSNQPQHF. The CDR3, as DNA: TGTGCCATTGGAGGAGGGTATAGCAATCAGCCCCAGCATTTT.

CDR3 sequence (DNA): TGTGCCTGGAGTGTAGGAGGGAGTAGGGAGACCCAGTACTTC. It codes for CAWSVGGSRETQYF. The V call is TRBV30, the J call TRBJ2-5; tentatively, D is TRBD2 (6 bases). Germline V gives CDR1 GTSNPN, CDR2 SVGIG (reference sequence). The V end lost 0 bases, the J end lost 5 bases, and 13 bases lay between the germline ends. This CDR3 has 14 residues.

The CDR3 region has the DNA TGTGCCTCGACATCCTCGAGCTCCTATAATTCACCCCTCCACTTT. It specifies CASTSSSSYNSPLHF. The genes are TRBV30 and TRBJ1-6; unclear D gene. V was shortened by 7 bases and J by 0 bases, with 13 bases between the two germline ends. The germline CDR1 and CDR2 sequences are GTSNPN and SVGIG (reference sequence). This CDR3 spans 15 amino acids.

The chain is built from TRBV27 and TRBJ2-7, with D possibly matching TRBD2 (5 bases). CDR3 size: 20 residues. Germline V lookup: CDR1 MNHEY, CDR2 SMNVEV (reference sequence). The V gene lost 4 bases and the J gene lost 2 bases, with 30 bases spanning the gap. The CDR3 DNA reads TGTGCCAGCAGTTCCCTTATAAAAGCGGTCCCCCGCCCGTTTACCTACGAGCAGTACTTC. It translates to CASSSLIKAVPRPFTYEQYF.

As DNA, the CDR3 is TGTGCCTGGAGTAATTATCCAGGACTAGCAGAGGATGAGCAGTTCTTC. This gives the protein CAWSNYPGLAEDEQFF. The chain employs TRBV30 and TRBJ2-1; 8 bases align to TRBD2. With 2 bases clipped from V and 8 bases from J, the junction kept 14 bases outside the gene matches. The V gene's germline CDR1 is GTSNPN and CDR2 SVGIG (reference sequence). The CDR3 is 16 amino acids.

This chain connects TRBV6-6 to TRBJ1-1; D may be TRBD1 (5 bases). Trimming took 5 bases from V and 0 from J, leaving 10 bases between them. Germline CDR1 MNHNY, CDR2 SVGAGI (reference sequence). The CDR3 is 14 amino acids. CDR3 region: CASSRPTVNTEAFF. The CDR3 nucleotides are TGTGCCAGCAGTCGGCCGACAGTGAACACTGAAGCTTTCTTT.

The V call is TRBV12-1, the J call TRBJ2-7; the table's TRBD1 call for D was not verified on the DNA. TRBV12-1 counts as a pseudogene. The CDR3 is made up of 19 amino acids. CDR3 region: CASSFAPVGGQGWPYEQYF. DNA for the CDR3: TGTGCCAGCAGCTTTGCCCCGGTCGGGGGACAGGGTTGGCCCTACGAGCAGTACTTC.

V gene TRBV4-3 combines with J gene TRBJ1-4; TRBD1 matches at 7 bases. The ends lost 1 base at V and 4 bases at J; junction bases unmatched: 12. Germline CDR1 LGHNA, CDR2 YSLEER. This CDR3 is built from 18 residues. The CDR3 protein is CASSQVGAQGVDNEKLFF. The CDR3 nucleotides are TGCGCCAGCAGCCAAGTGGGCGCGCAGGGGGTGGATAATGAAAAACTGTTTTTT.

Note on this clone: Within the sample, other DNA sequences also encode this same CDR3. The chain recombines TRBV11-3 with TRBJ1-1; D is unclear. CDR1 SGHNT and CDR2 YENEEA come from the germline V gene. Trimming took off 5 bases at V and 1 base at J, with 11 bases between the two ends. The CDR3 is 14 amino acids. CDR3 bases: TGTGCCAGCAGCCTAGGTGGCAGGAACACTGAAGCTTTCTTT. This gives the protein CASSLGGRNTEAFF. Complete variable domain (other parts from reference TRBV11-3 and TRBJ1-1): EAGVVQSPRYKIIEKKQPVAFWCNPISGHNTLYWYLQNLGQGPELLIRYENEEAVDDSQLPKDRFSAERLKGVDSTLKIQPAELGDSAVYLCASSLGGRNTEAFFGQGTRLTVV.

The chain employs TRBV7-2 and TRBJ2-6; no reliable D call. The germline CDR1 and CDR2 sequences are SGHTA and FQGNSA. Trimming cost V 3 bases and J 3 bases, with 3 bases left between them. The CDR3 sequence is 13 residues long. CDR3 loop: CASSFFGANVLTF. CDR3 nucleotide sequence: TGTGCCAGCAGCTTCTTTGGGGCCAACGTCCTGACTTTC. Supplemented by reference TRBV7-2 and TRBJ2-6, the full variable domain reads GAGVSQSPSNKVTEKGKDVELRCDPISGHTALYWYRQSLGQGLEFLIYFQGNSAPDKSGLPSDRFSAERTGGSVSTLTIQRTQQEDSAVYLCASSFFGANVLTFGAGSRLTVL.

In DNA form, the CDR3 reads TGTGCCTGGTACTTTTTCGGTTTGAACACTGAAGCTTTCTTT. As protein: CAWYFFGLNTEAFF. The rearrangement uses TRBV30 and TRBJ1-1; D uncertain. The length of the CDR3 is 14 residues. Germline V gives CDR1 GTSNPN, CDR2 SVGIG (reference sequence). Trimming shortened V by 5 bases and J by 0 bases, and 13 bases separated the two germline ends.

The chain joins TRBV5-6 to TRBJ1-2; D remains unclear. The V end lost 2 bases, the J end lost 0 bases, and 17 bases lay between the germline ends. This CDR3 is built from 17 residues. Germline CDR1 and CDR2: SGHDT and YYEEEE. The CDR3 DNA follows: TGTGCCAGCAGCTTAGCTGGGAGCCCCCAAACTAACTATGGCTACACCTTC. It codes for CASSLAGSPQTNYGYTF.

The chain is built from TRBV4-1 and TRBJ2-2; TRBD2 agrees at 9 bases. The CDR3 length is 14 residues. Trimming removed 8 bases from V and 7 bases from J; junction bases left unmatched: 8. In germline, CDR1 is MGHRA, CDR2 YSYEKL. CDR3: CASAGGPMNGELFF. CDR3 sequence (DNA): TGCGCCAGCGCGGGAGGGCCTATGAACGGGGAGCTGTTTTTT.

CDR3 bases: TGTGCCAGTAGTATAGGGACTAGCGGGAAGCAGTTCTTC. This gives the protein CASSIGTSGKQFF. This chain links TRBV19 with TRBJ2-1, with TRBD2 matching over 12 bases. The germline gives CDR1 LNHDA, CDR2 SQIVND (reference sequence). V lost 1 base and J lost 11; bases outside the gene matches: 0. This CDR3 has 13 residues.